This TCR beta chain was documented in a study of CD8 T cells in ankylosing spondylitis. This clonotype was counted between two and nine times. The antigen is undetermined. Trimming removed 8 bases from V and 14 bases from J, with 19 bases in between. Germline CDR1 MDHEN, CDR2 SYDVKM. The length of the CDR3 is 13 residues. Overall study findings and caveats: Relatively scarce in peripheral blood, disease-linked clones were CD8+. Significant enrichment of disease-linked clones was reported in matched ankylosing spondylitis synovial fluid.

The authors made TCR beta libraries by quantitative 5'-RACE with molecular barcodes. TCRdb reprocessed the 5' RACE reads with MiXCR, giving one entry per CDR3 protein. This table holds more than 60,000 distinct CDR3 sequences, 6.2% found once. The sequence came from a male donor with ankylosing spondylitis. J is TRBJ1-6 and V is TRBV28; D is uncertain. The sample was synovial fluid, either unsorted or a sorted T cell fraction (not recorded which). Here the CDR3 reads CASRRPPNPSLHF. The CDR3 DNA reads as TGTGCCAGCCGACGGCCCCCAAACCCGTCCCTCCACTTT.